A single sample gave rise to the 4 T cell receptor beta chains below, sequenced in a study of blood T cell repertoires in COVID-19. Data came from immunoSEQ multiplex PCR; TCRdb stores just in-frame clones and leaves some out. The sample contains 360,000 or so clones, about 90% of which appear only once. The specimen was PBMCs or T cells enriched from blood (not recorded which). The receptor set was obtained from a woman in her twenties or thirties who had recovered from COVID-19.

This sequence joins TRBV18 and TRBJ2-7; D gene unclear. Germline V gene sequence: CDR1 KGHSH, CDR2 LQKENI. Trimming left V 6 bases short and J 5 bases short, with 11 bases between. This CDR3 spans 12 amino acids. The CDR3 bases are TGTGCCAGCTCCCGAGGAGTAGACGAGCAGTACTTC. Translating it yields CASSRGVDEQYF.

J is TRBJ2-3 and V is TRBV2, with 8 positions matching TRBD2. V shed 7 bases and J 8 bases; nucleotides not matched to a gene: 11. The germline V gene has CDR1 SNHLY and CDR2 FYNNEI. The CDR3 extends over 14 amino acids. The CDR3 spells CASKGASGGPTQYF. CDR3 coding DNA: TGTGCCAGCAAAGGGGCAAGCGGGGGACCTACGCAGTATTTT.

The chain employs TRBV5-4 and TRBJ1-1; D might be TRBD1 (6 bases). Per germline, CDR1 SGHNT and CDR2 YYREEE (reference sequence). The CDR3 spans 14 residues. Trimming left V 4 bases short and J 4 bases short, with 14 bases between. The CDR3 DNA follows: TGTGCCAGCAGCATTGACAGGTCTTCCACTGAAGCTTTCTTT. Protein sequence: CASSIDRSSTEAFF.

The V call is TRBV6-5, the J call TRBJ1-5; tentatively, D is TRBD1 (6 bases). CDR3 length: 15 residues. Germline assignment: CDR1 MNHEY and CDR2 SVGAGI. V was pared by 5 bases and J by 2 bases, with 13 bases between. CDR3 loop: CASSTTGFGNQPQHF. The CDR3 DNA follows: TGTGCCAGCAGTACCACAGGGTTTGGCAATCAGCCCCAGCATTTT.